Listed below are T cell receptor beta chains from one sample, sequenced in a study of T cell responses to AZD1222 COVID-19 vaccine. Produced via immunoSEQ multiplex PCR; TCRdb's table is partial and in-frame only. The sample holds about 96,000 clones, approximately 88% seen once. The specimen was peripheral blood, collected on day 0 of AZD1222 vaccination. The receptors come from an adult in good health. Both conserved end residues are part of each CDR3. Each record gives: J gene, clone size, D gene, V gene, CDR3 DNA, CDR3 protein. A D gene is named only where the DNA matches it firmly. Only part of the rows carry a size: once, few, many, or a class if the clone is expanded.

TRBJ1-4	-	-	TRBV7-9	TGTGCCAGCAGCTTAGATCGGGGTTGGGACGAAAAACTGTTTTTT	CASSLDRGWDEKLFF
TRBJ1-3	few	TRBD1	TRBV6-5	TGTGCCAGCAGCATCGGGACAGACTCTGGAAACACCATATATTTT	CASSIGTDSGNTIYF
TRBJ2-7	-	TRBD2	TRBV5-4	TGTGCCAGCAGCTTGGGGGGAGGGCCTTCCGAGCAGTACTTC	CASSLGGGPSEQYF
TRBJ2-4	-	-	TRBV19	TGTGCCAGTAGACGGGGCCTAGGCTCCAACTTGGCCAAAAACATTCAGTACTTC	CASRRGLGSNLAKNIQYF
TRBJ2-1	few	-	TRBV19	TGTGCCAGTAGTATAGTGCCGGGAGCCCTCAATGAGCAGTTCTTC	CASSIVPGALNEQFF
TRBJ1-4	-	-	TRBV7-6	TGTGCCAGCAGCTTACATCGGGGGCGGAATGAAAAACTGTTTTTT	CASSLHRGRNEKLFF
TRBJ1-4	-	TRBD1	TRBV5-4	TGTGCCAGCAGCTTGGGAGGACAGGGGTCTAATGAAAAACTGTTTTTT	CASSLGGQGSNEKLFF
TRBJ2-3	-	-	TRBV10-1	TGCGCCAGCAGTCCTAGGGCGCTAGATACGCAGTATTTT	CASSPRALDTQYF
TRBJ2-1	-	-	TRBV4-1	TGCGCCAGCAGCCAAGACATCGGACACTACAATGAGCAGTTCTTC	CASSQDIGHYNEQFF
TRBJ1-1	-	TRBD1	TRBV12-5	TGTGCTAGTGGTTTGTATACCGGGACAGGGGGAATTACTGAAGCTTTCTTT	CASGLYTGTGGITEAFF
TRBJ1-1	-	-	TRBV5-1	TGCGCCAGCAGCTATGTAGGGGGAATGAACACTGAAGCTTTCTTT	CASSYVGGMNTEAFF
TRBJ1-2	-	TRBD1	TRBV5-5	TGTGCCAGCAGCTATATTCCGCGACAGGGGAACTATGGCTACACCTTC	CASSYIPRQGNYGYTF
TRBJ1-2	-	-	TRBV7-8	TGTGCCAGCAGCTTAAGGTTTCTGGCGGATGGCTACACCTTC	CASSLRFLADGYTF
TRBJ2-1	once	TRBD2	TRBV5-1	TGCGCCAGCAGCCCTCAGCCTAGCGGGGGAGGGACCTACAATGAGCAGTTCTTC	CASSPQPSGGGTYNEQFF
TRBJ1-2	-	-	TRBV19	TGTGCCAGTACCCCCGGGCAGGGCTATGGCTACACCTTC	CASTPGQGYGYTF
TRBJ1-3	-	-	TRBV10-3	TGTGCCATCAGTGAAACAGGTATCCGCTCTGGAAACACCATATATTTT	CAISETGIRSGNTIYF
TRBJ2-7	-	-	TRBV6-1	TGTGCCAGCAGTGAATGGGGAAGACGCGCCTACGAGCAGTACTTC	CASSEWGRRAYEQYF
TRBJ1-1	-	TRBD1	TRBV3-1/TRBV3-2	TGTGCCAGCAGCCAGGGACAGTCGAACACTGAAGCTTTCTTT	CASSQGQSNTEAFF
TRBJ2-3	-	-	TRBV27	TGTGCCAGCAGTTTACGGCGGACTTTTAGCACAGATACGCAGTATTTT	CASSLRRTFSTDTQYF
TRBJ2-2	-	-	TRBV6-5	TGTGCCAGCAGTTACCGGAGGGCCGACACCGGGGAGCTGTTTTTT	CASSYRRADTGELFF
TRBJ1-1	-	-	TRBV6-5	TGTGCCAGCAAGGGTAAGGGGACGAACACTGAAGCTTTCTTT	CASKGKGTNTEAFF
TRBJ2-3	-	-	TRBV2	TGTGCCAGCCGGAGGAGCACAGATACGCAGTATTTT	CASRRSTDTQYF
TRBJ1-5	once	TRBD1	TRBV7-2	TGTGCCAGCAGCCGGGGGACAGGGGGAAGCAATCAGCCCCAGCATTTT	CASSRGTGGSNQPQHF
TRBJ2-1	-	-	TRBV4-2	TGTGCCAGCAGCCAAACGGACAGTAGCTCCTACAATGAGCAGTTCTTC	CASSQTDSSSYNEQFF
TRBJ2-7	-	TRBD2	TRBV20-1	TGCAGTGCTAGTGCTAGCGGTTACGAGCAGTACTTC	CSASASGYEQYF
TRBJ1-1	-	-	TRBV19	TGTGCCAGTACCCTCATAGGGGAAGTACTGAACACTGAAGCTTTCTTT	CASTLIGEVLNTEAFF
TRBJ1-5	-	TRBD1	TRBV19	TGTGCCAGTAGTATCCCTGGACAGGATTATCAGCCCCAGCATTTT	CASSIPGQDYQPQHF
TRBJ2-1	-	TRBD1	TRBV4-3	TGCGCCAGCAGCCAGGGGGACAGAATCTACAATGAGCAGTTCTTC	CASSQGDRIYNEQFF
TRBJ1-2	few	TRBD1	TRBV3-1/TRBV3-2	TGTGCCAGCAGCCAAGCCGGACAGGGCAGCCAAAATGGCTACACCTTC	CASSQAGQGSQNGYTF
TRBJ2-3	-	TRBD2	TRBV7-3	TGTGCCAGCAGCTTGGGGAGCGGGGGCGCCCTGAATTTT	CASSLGSGGALNF
TRBJ1-1	once	-	TRBV29-1	TGCAGCGCTGCCCACAGGGACACCGCCCCAGAAGCTTTCTTT	CSAAHRDTAPEAFF
TRBJ1-1	-	TRBD1	TRBV5-6	TGTGCCAGCAGCTTCAACAGGGGGCAGAACACTGAAGCTTTCTTT	CASSFNRGQNTEAFF
TRBJ1-2	-	-	TRBV5-4	TGTGCCAGCAGCTTCGGATTCTATGGCTACACCTTC	CASSFGFYGYTF
TRBJ1-4	-	-	TRBV10-3	TGTGCCATCAGTGAGGCGGGCCCCGGTCCGGAAAAACTGTTTTTT	CAISEAGPGPEKLFF
TRBJ1-5	-	TRBD1	TRBV6-2/TRBV6-3	TGTGCCAGCAGTTACGGGACAGAAAATCAGCCCCAGCATTTT	CASSYGTENQPQHF
TRBJ1-5	-	-	TRBV19	TGTGCCAGTAGTAGTCTTAATCAGCCCCAGCATTTT	CASSSLNQPQHF
TRBJ2-7	-	TRBD1	TRBV7-3	TGTGCCAGCAGCTTAGCCGGGACAGGGTCCTACGAGCAGTACTTC	CASSLAGTGSYEQYF
TRBJ2-3	-	-	TRBV9	TGTGCCAGCAGCGTAGGGACAGTTAGCACAGATACGCAGTATTTT	CASSVGTVSTDTQYF
TRBJ1-1	-	TRBD1	TRBV2	TGTGCCAGCAGCCGACTGGGACAGGGCCGATTGAACACTGAAGCTTTCTTT	CASSRLGQGRLNTEAFF
TRBJ2-1	-	-	TRBV4-1	TGCGCCAGCAGCCAAGTCGTAGTAGGTCACAATGAGCAGTTCTTC	CASSQVVVGHNEQFF
TRBJ2-7	-	-	TRBV27	TGTGCCAGCAGGGGGTACGAGCAGTACTTC	CASRGYEQYF
TRBJ1-2	-	-	TRBV6-5	TGTGCCAGCAGTTACAGCAGCCTCAACTATGGCTACACCTTC	CASSYSSLNYGYTF
TRBJ2-7	-	-	TRBV7-3	TGTGCCAGCAGCTTACCCGGATACGAGCAGTACTTC	CASSLPGYEQYF
TRBJ1-2	-	-	TRBV21-1	TGTGCCAGCAGCAAAGTCCCCCCGGGACGCTCCAGACATGGCTACACCTTC	CASSKVPPGRSRHGYTF
TRBJ1-1	few	-	TRBV5-6	TGTGCCAGCAGCTTGTTAGGGGACATGAACACTGAAGCTTTCTTT	CASSLLGDMNTEAFF
TRBJ1-2	-	TRBD1	TRBV7-3	TGTGCCAGCAGCCCCTCGGACAGGGCTGGCTACACCTTC	CASSPSDRAGYTF
TRBJ1-4	once	-	TRBV28	TGTGCCAGCAGTCCTACAGCAGGGCTGGGTGAAAAACTGTTTTTT	CASSPTAGLGEKLFF
TRBJ2-5	few	-	TRBV10-3	TGTGCCACCAGAGGACAGTCTAGGGCCCAAGAGACCCAGTACTTC	CATRGQSRAQETQYF
TRBJ1-2	-	TRBD1	TRBV18	TGTGCCAGCTCACTCGGGACAGGGGGCGACTATGGCTACACCTTC	CASSLGTGGDYGYTF
TRBJ1-2	-	-	TRBV7-2	TGTGCCAGCAGCCCCGCTCGGACTAACTATGGCTACACCTTC	CASSPARTNYGYTF
TRBJ1-1	-	-	TRBV30	TGTGCCTGGAGTGACGGGGACGGCGAAGTATTAACTTTCTTT	CAWSDGDGEVLTFF
TRBJ1-2	-	-	TRBV28	TGTGCCAGCATCCAAGGGACAAGCATACTCTATGGCTACACCTTC	CASIQGTSILYGYTF
TRBJ2-1	-	-	TRBV4-1	TGCGCCAGCAGCCAAGGTCAGGGCTCCTACAATGAGCAGTTCTTC	CASSQGQGSYNEQFF
TRBJ1-4	-	-	TRBV19	TGTGCCAGTAGTTTGAGACGGAGAACTAATGAAAAACTGTTTTTT	CASSLRRRTNEKLFF
TRBJ2-1	-	TRBD2	TRBV11-1	TGTGCCAGCGGTTTCGGGGGAGGGACCAATGAGCAGTTCTTC	CASGFGGGTNEQFF